The 19 T cell receptor beta chains below were found in one sample sequenced in a study of OX40 agonist ivuxolimab in advanced cancers. Profiling relied on immunoSEQ multiplex PCR, and the TCRdb table lists in-frame clones only, not all of them. The table records some 38,000 clones, roughly nine tenths of them present only once. The sequences come from CD4+ or CD8+ T cells sorted from blood, collected in a trial of the OX40 agonist ivuxolimab. These receptors all stem from an adult with an advanced solid tumor such as melanoma, head and neck, liver or kidney cancer.

The CDR3 spells CATSSHRENQPQHF. The CDR3 DNA reads as TGTGCCACCAGCAGTCACAGGGAGAATCAGCCCCAGCATTTT. The chain combines TRBV15 with TRBJ1-5; D is possibly TRBD1 (6 bases). CDR3 length: 14 residues. Trimming stripped 3 bases from V and 4 bases from J, with 10 bases between. CDR1 and CDR2 (germline): LNHNV, YYDKDF (reference sequence).

The genes are TRBV9 and TRBJ2-1; a possible D gene is TRBD1 (5 bases). CDR3 length: 17 residues. Trimming removed 0 bases at V and 2 bases at J, with 15 bases between. From germline, CDR1 is SGDLS and CDR2 YYNGEE. The CDR3, as DNA: TGTGCCAGCAGCGTAGACGGGCTACCCAGGGCCTACAATGAGCAGTTCTTC. This encodes CASSVDGLPRAYNEQFF.

The chain joins TRBV27 to TRBJ2-1; D gene unclear. Germline V gene data show CDR1 as MNHEY and CDR2 as SMNVEV (reference sequence). Trimming shortened V by 4 bases and J by 10 bases, and 14 bases separated the two germline ends. CDR3 size: 13 residues. CDR3 region: CASSSNLRLEQFF. The CDR3 DNA reads as TGTGCCAGCAGTTCCAACCTGAGGTTGGAGCAGTTCTTC.

The chain employs TRBV11-2 and TRBJ2-5; 7 bases agree with TRBD2. This CDR3 spans 15 amino acids. With 4 bases clipped from V and 3 bases from J, the junction kept 8 bases outside the gene matches. The germline V gene has CDR1 SGHAT and CDR2 FQNNGV. The CDR3 loop is CASSSSPGTKETQYF. The CDR3 DNA sequence: TGTGCCAGCAGCTCCTCCCCAGGGACTAAAGAGACCCAGTACTTC.

The rearrangement links TRBV19 to TRBJ2-2, with a possible D match to TRBD2 (6 bases). Trimming shortened V by 2 bases and J by 3 bases, and 10 bases separated the two germline ends. This CDR3 has 15 residues. CDR1 and CDR2 from the germline V gene are LNHDA and SQIVND (reference sequence). The CDR3 is CASSIWSGDTGELFF. CDR3 DNA: TGTGCCAGTAGTATATGGTCGGGAGACACCGGGGAGCTGTTTTTT.

The CDR3 loop is CASSLYMGTEAFF. The CDR3 DNA reads as TGTGCCAGCAGTTTATATATGGGCACTGAAGCTTTCTTT. V gene TRBV28 combines with J gene TRBJ1-1; D is uncertain. V lost 1 base, J lost 4 bases, and 7 bases lay in between. The CDR3 sequence is 13 residues long. The V gene's germline CDR1 is MDHEN and CDR2 SYDVKM.

This chain links TRBV9 with TRBJ2-1, with TRBD2 matching 7 bases. V gave up 4 bases and J gave up 6 bases; unmatched junction bases: 10. Germline loops: CDR1 SGDLS, CDR2 YYNGEE. The CDR3 covers 15 residues. CDR3 amino acids: CASSSSGGPSNEQFF. For the CDR3, the DNA is TGTGCCAGCAGCTCCTCGGGAGGCCCTAGCAATGAGCAGTTCTTC.

The rearrangement uses TRBV11-3 and TRBJ2-1, with 10 bases identical to TRBD2. Germline V lookup: CDR1 SGHNT, CDR2 YENEEA. The V gene end was trimmed by 3 bases and the J gene end by 1 base; junction bases not matched to a gene: 3. The CDR3 has 16 amino acids. CDR3 region: CASSFKAGGSYNEQFF. The CDR3 bases are TGTGCCAGCAGCTTCAAAGCGGGAGGGTCCTACAATGAGCAGTTCTTC. The variable domain in full, with the rest retrieved from reference TRBV11-3 and TRBJ2-1, is EAGVVQSPRYKIIEKKQPVAFWCNPISGHNTLYWYLQNLGQGPELLIRYENEEAVDDSQLPKDRFSAERLKGVDSTLKIQPAELGDSAVYLCASSFKAGGSYNEQFFGPGTRLTVL.

The sample holds one count of this clone. The V gene is TRBV10-1, the J gene TRBJ2-7; 7 bases are shared with TRBD1. With V trimmed by 4 bases and J by 2 bases, 14 bases remained unmatched. The CDR3 loop spans 17 amino acids. In germline, CDR1 is WNHNN, CDR2 SYGVQD (reference sequence). The CDR3 spells CASSGPKTGTATYEQYF. The DNA for the CDR3 is TGCGCCAGCAGTGGCCCGAAAACCGGGACAGCCACCTACGAGCAGTACTTC.

The chain carries TRBV30 and TRBJ2-7; 9 bases map to TRBD2. Germline values: CDR1 GTSNPN, CDR2 SVGIG (reference sequence). This CDR3 is built from 13 residues. After removal of 5 bases from V and 3 bases from J, the junction contained 5 bases not matched to a gene. The CDR3 bases are TGTGCCTGGCGGGGACTAGCAGACTACGAGCAGTACTTC. Protein: CAWRGLADYEQYF. The full variable domain, its missing parts supplied by reference TRBV30 and TRBJ2-7, is SQTIHQWPATLVQPVGSPLSLECTVEGTSNPNLYWYRQAAGRGLQLLFYSVGIGQISSEVPQNLSASRPQDRQFILSSKKLLLSDSGFYLCAWRGLADYEQYFGPGTRLTVT.

The chain joins TRBV27 to TRBJ2-7; D unresolved. Between the trimmed V and J ends, which lost 3 bases and 3 bases, there was a span of 15 bases. The CDR3 loop spans 15 amino acids. Germline V CDR1 and CDR2: MNHEY, SMNVEV (reference sequence). The CDR3 protein is CASSFVRVGGYEQYF. The CDR3 DNA follows: TGTGCCAGCAGTTTCGTTCGAGTGGGCGGCTACGAGCAGTACTTC.

The J gene is TRBJ1-2, the V gene TRBV15, with 9 bases that match TRBD1. CDR1 and CDR2 (germline): LNHNV, YYDKDF (reference sequence). With 6 bases clipped from V and 4 bases from J, the junction kept 6 bases outside the gene matches. The CDR3 is made up of 14 amino acids. The CDR3 bases are TGTGCCACCAGACCGGGACAGGGTATCTATGGCTACACCTTC. Its translation: CATRPGQGIYGYTF. Variable domain in full (rest from reference TRBV15 and TRBJ1-2): DAMVIQNPRYQVTQFGKPVTLSCSQTLNHNVMYWYQQKSSQAPKLLFHYYDKDFNNEADTPDNFQSRRPNTSFCFLDIRSPGLGDTAMYLCATRPGQGIYGYTFGSGTRLTVV.

The genes are TRBV19 and TRBJ1-1, with D possibly being TRBD1 (6 bases). Germline V gene lookup returns CDR1 LNHDA and CDR2 SQIVND (reference sequence). The V gene lost 6 bases and the J gene lost 3 bases, with 14 bases spanning the gap. The CDR3 has 14 amino acids. This chain's CDR3 is CASSQQGLHTEAFF. CDR3 nucleotide sequence: TGTGCCAGTAGCCAACAGGGTCTCCACACTGAAGCTTTCTTT.

The rearrangement links TRBV5-8 to TRBJ2-7, with a weak D call TRBD2 (5 bases). Germline CDR1 SGHTS, CDR2 YDEGEE. The V end lost 9 bases, the J end lost 4 bases, and 17 bases lay between the germline ends. CDR3 size: 13 residues. DNA for the CDR3: TGTGCCACCCCGGTGGAGGCCGGGTACGAGCAGTACTTC. This encodes CATPVEAGYEQYF.

V usage is TRBV11-2 and J usage is TRBJ2-7; 7 nucleotides align to TRBD2. J lost 2 bases, V lost 5 bases, and 6 bases had no gene match. The CDR3 loop spans 14 amino acids. CDR1 is SGHAT, CDR2 FQNNGV, per germline. The CDR3 sequence is CASSPRLAPYEQYF. DNA for the CDR3: TGTGCCAGCAGCCCCCGACTAGCCCCCTACGAGCAGTACTTC.

The chain recombines TRBV13 with TRBJ2-1, with TRBD2 as a possible D gene (7 bases). CDR3 length: 14 amino acids. Germline CDR1 and CDR2: PRHDT and FYEKMQ (reference sequence). V was pared by 1 base and J by 7 bases, with 11 bases between. In DNA, the CDR3 is TGTGCCAGCAGCTTAGAGGGGGGGAGGAATGAGCAGTTCTTC. Amino acids: CASSLEGGRNEQFF.

The chain carries TRBV28 and TRBJ2-1; possibly TRBD1 or TRBD2 for D (5 bases each). Trimming took 2 bases from V and 10 from J, leaving 21 bases between them. CDR3 length: 16 residues. CDR1 is MDHEN and CDR2 is SYDVKM in the germline V gene. CDR3 in DNA: TGTGCCAGCAGTTTAATTCCGGGACGGGGCACCCAGGAGCAGTTCTTC. Protein sequence: CASSLIPGRGTQEQFF.

The rearrangement joins TRBV6-5 to TRBJ2-6; possible D gene TRBD1, 5 bases. The germline V and J ends were trimmed by 5 bases and 0 bases, with 8 bases remaining between them. Germline CDR1 is MNHEY and CDR2 is SVGAGI. The CDR3 length is 15 residues. CDR3 DNA sequence: TGTGCCAGCAGTCTAGACAGCTCTGGGGCCAACGTCCTGACTTTC. Amino acids: CASSLDSSGANVLTF.

This sequence joins TRBV29-1 and TRBJ2-7; 7 nucleotides align to TRBD2. The CDR3 extends over 15 amino acids. The trim removed 2 bases at V and 4 bases at J, leaving 11 bases unmatched. Germline CDR1 and CDR2: SQVTM and ANQGSEA. The CDR3 here is CSVEHPAGEKYEQYF. The CDR3 DNA follows: TGCAGCGTTGAACATCCTGCGGGAGAGAAGTACGAGCAGTACTTC.